The TCR beta chain under discussion was sequenced for a study of T-cell memory formation after mild COVID-19. In the study overall: For the most part, TCR clusters were specific to one donor. The study, taken as a whole, reports: Confirmation was lacking for SARS-CoV-2 specificity of second-wave clones that peaked on day 37. Contracting CD4+ clones sat mainly in CM and EM; CD8+ in EMRA.

Researchers used 5'RACE with constant-segment primers to make TCR alpha and TCR beta cDNA libraries that carry sample barcodes and UMIs. TCRdb itself ran the 5' RACE reads through MiXCR, one entry per CDR3 protein. The repertoire includes some 250,000 distinct CDR3 sequences, about a sixth of them detected once, and more than 20% sits in the top ten. The CDR3 loop spans 13 amino acids. With 1 base removed from V and 4 bases from J, the gap between germline ends came to 10 bases. Germline V lookup: CDR1 DFQATT, CDR2 SNEGSKA (reference sequence). For this clonotype: What it binds is unknown.

The sequenced sample consisted of PBMCs or a T cell subset sorted from them (not recorded which). The rearrangement links TRBV20-1 to TRBJ1-2; D might be TRBD1 (5 bases). The receptor was derived from a man aged 18 to 29 who had mild COVID-19 (a few samples of this study predate the infection). Cell type and time point are not known. The CDR3 loop reads CSARARDLYGYTF. As DNA, the CDR3 is TGCAGTGCTAGAGCCAGGGACCTCTATGGCTACACCTTC.